Listed below are T cell receptor beta chains from one sample, sequenced in a study of T-cell memory formation after mild COVID-19. Each CDR3 protein is one row after TCRdb ran MiXCR on the 5' RACE reads. The table shows about 110,000 distinct CDR3 sequences, with approximately 15% occurring only once. What was sequenced was PBMCs or a T cell subset sorted from them (not recorded which). The origin of the receptors is a young man who had mild COVID-19 (a few samples of this study predate the infection). Cell type and time point are not known. Each CDR3 is given with its conserved first and last residue. Fields, in order: J gene, CDR3 length, clone size, V gene, D gene, CDR3 DNA, CDR3 protein. A D gene is named only where the DNA matches it firmly. Where a row states a size, it is once, few, many or the class of an expanded clone; other rows omit it.

>TRBJ2-7|14|-|TRBV19|TRBD1
TGTGCCAGTAGCCCGGGACAGGGGGCAGGGGAGCAGTACTTC
CASSPGQGAGEQYF
>TRBJ2-7|14|-|TRBV7-8|-
TGTGCCAGCAGCCCGAGTGGGATCACCTACGAGCAGTACTTC
CASSPSGITYEQYF
>TRBJ2-1|14|-|TRBV7-2|TRBD2
TGTGCCAGCAGCCCTAGCGGGGGGATCGATGAGCAGTTCTTC
CASSPSGGIDEQFF
>TRBJ2-7|17|-|TRBV11-1|-
TGTGCCAGCAGCCCTAGGGAGCTTGGACACTCCTACTACGAGCAGTACTTC
CASSPRELGHSYYEQYF
>TRBJ2-1|14|many|TRBV7-9|-
TGTGCCAGCAGCTTAATCTCAGACCGGGCTGAGCAGTTCTTC
CASSLISDRAEQFF
>TRBJ1-3|16|medium-sized|TRBV12-3/TRBV12-4|TRBD1
TGTGCCAGCAGGGGATTTAGACAGGGTGGTGGAAACACCATATATTTT
CASRGFRQGGGNTIYF
>TRBJ1-1|17|many|TRBV4-1|-
TGCGCCAGCAGTTACGGGCAGGGCTTCATCTATGGGACTGAAGCTTTCTTT
CASSYGQGFIYGTEAFF
>TRBJ2-1|12|-|TRBV6-6|-
TGTGCCAGCAGATTACAGGGAGATGAGCAGTTCTTC
CASRLQGDEQFF
>TRBJ1-5|14|-|TRBV27|TRBD1
TGTGCCAGCAGTGCGACAGGGCTACGTCAGCCCCAGCATTTT
CASSATGLRQPQHF
>TRBJ2-3|16|-|TRBV15|-
TGTGCCACCAGCAGATGGACGGCGCCAAGCACAGATACGCAGTATTTT
CATSRWTAPSTDTQYF
>TRBJ2-7|14|few|TRBV25-1|TRBD1
TGTGCCAGCAGTGACCAACAGGGGGCCCCCGAGCAGTACTTC
CASSDQQGAPEQYF
>TRBJ2-2|14|once|TRBV9|-
TGTGCCAGCAGCGGTGAGGGCAGGTCCGGGGAGCTGTTTTTT
CASSGEGRSGELFF
>TRBJ2-1|17|-|TRBV7-6|TRBD2
TGTGCCAGCAGCTCCGAGACTAGCGGGGGGGCCGGCGATGAGCAGTTCTTC
CASSSETSGGAGDEQFF
>TRBJ1-5|16|large|TRBV12-3/TRBV12-4|TRBD1
TGTGCCAGCAGTCAGGGACAGGGGGTCCTCAATCAGCCCCAGCATTTT
CASSQGQGVLNQPQHF
>TRBJ2-1|15|-|TRBV9|-
TGTGCCAGCAGCGTAACTCGGGACACCTACAATGAGCAGTTCTTC
CASSVTRDTYNEQFF
>TRBJ1-1|15|-|TRBV29-1|TRBD1
TGCAGCGTTGATATTCAGGGGCCGAGGGGGCCTGAAGCTTTCTTT
CSVDIQGPRGPEAFF
>TRBJ2-7|13|few|TRBV6-6|-
TGTGCCAGCAGAACGACAGGCCACTACGAGCAGTACTTC
CASRTTGHYEQYF
>TRBJ1-3|13|few|TRBV6-2/TRBV6-3|-
TGTGCCAGCAGTTACTCCGGAGGAAACACCATATATTTT
CASSYSGGNTIYF
>TRBJ1-1|16|few|TRBV15|TRBD1
TGTGCCACCAGCAGAGACGGGGCAGGGGGCCCCACTGAAGCTTTCTTT
CATSRDGAGGPTEAFF
>TRBJ1-5|15|-|TRBV6-5|TRBD1
TGTGCCAGCAGTTCCGGGACAGATAGCAATCAGCCCCAGCATTTT
CASSSGTDSNQPQHF
>TRBJ2-5|14|many|TRBV7-9|-
TGTGCCAGCAGTCGGGCAGGAGGGGAAGAGACCCAGTACTTC
CASSRAGGEETQYF
>TRBJ2-5|15|-|TRBV7-9|TRBD2
TGTGCCAGCATCCTAGCGGGGGGCTTCCAAGAGACCCAGTACTTC
CASILAGGFQETQYF
>TRBJ1-3|17|-|TRBV18|-
TGTGCCAGCTCACCAGTTCCTGCCTACAGCTCTGGAAACACCATATATTTT
CASSPVPAYSSGNTIYF
>TRBJ2-3|17|-|TRBV5-1|TRBD2
TGCGCCAGCAGCTTGGCCGGCAGCGGGGCTAGCACAGATACGCAGTATTTT
CASSLAGSGASTDTQYF
>TRBJ1-2|11|few|TRBV4-3|-
TGCGCCACCCTCGGGCAGGGCGGCTACACCTTC
CATLGQGGYTF
>TRBJ1-3|15|few|TRBV4-1|TRBD1
TGCGCCAGCCGCGGACAGGCGGCTCCCGGAAACACCATATATTTT
CASRGQAAPGNTIYF
>TRBJ2-6|18|few|TRBV29-1|-
TGCAGCGACTACGCCCTTCCACCGGGGGAGTCTGGGGCCAACGTCCTGACTTTC
CSDYALPPGESGANVLTF
>TRBJ2-4|16|few|TRBV28|-
TGTGCCAGCAGACCGGGACAAATGCTAGCCAAAAACATTCAGTACTTC
CASRPGQMLAKNIQYF
>TRBJ1-2|13|many|TRBV20-1|-
TGCAGTGCTCCCCGGGAGGGGGACTATGGCTACACCTTC
CSAPREGDYGYTF
>TRBJ1-4|15|few|TRBV5-1|-
TGCGCCAGCAGCTCATTACCCCGGAGGGATGAAAAACTGTTTTTT
CASSSLPRRDEKLFF
>TRBJ2-1|12|few|TRBV12-3/TRBV12-4|-
TGTGCCAGCAGTTTGGTAGTCGATGAGCAGTTCTTC
CASSLVVDEQFF
>TRBJ1-4|17|few|TRBV27|-
TGTGCCAGCAGTCCACTGGACACATTGGGCATACGTGAAAAACTGTTTTTT
CASSPLDTLGIREKLFF
>TRBJ1-2|13|few|TRBV12-3/TRBV12-4|-
TGTGCCAGCAGTTTAGGGGGAGTTCAAGGCTACACCTTC
CASSLGGVQGYTF
>TRBJ2-7|14|-|TRBV7-8|-
TGTGCCAGCAACGTTGGGGAGGATTACTACGAGCAGTACTTC
CASNVGEDYYEQYF
>TRBJ2-1|14|-|TRBV29-1|TRBD2
TGCAGCGTTACGGCTAGCGGGGGGACAGGTGAGCAGTTCTTC
CSVTASGGTGEQFF
>TRBJ1-5|14|many|TRBV20-1|TRBD1
TGCAGTGCTAGACCCCCCAGGGGGGGACAGCCCCAGCATTTT
CSARPPRGGQPQHF
>TRBJ2-5|13|-|TRBV29-1|-
TGCAGCGTGGGGGTCTCGGAAAAAGAGACCCAGTACTTC
CSVGVSEKETQYF
>TRBJ2-2|16|few|TRBV24-1|-
TGTGCCACCAGTGATAGTCTGCTACACTTATCCGGGGAGCTGTTTTTT
CATSDSLLHLSGELFF
>TRBJ2-1|15|many|TRBV6-5|-
TGTGCCAGCAGCGCCGCGGGGCCAGGGGGTAATGAGCAGTTCTTC
CASSAAGPGGNEQFF
>TRBJ2-4|14|-|TRBV12-3/TRBV12-4|TRBD1
TGTGCCAGCAGTTACGAGGGGGCCATCAACATTCAGTACTTC
CASSYEGAINIQYF
>TRBJ2-2|16|-|TRBV10-3|-
TGTGCCATCAGTGATTTGCCCGGGGCGAGCACCGGGGAGCTGTTTTTT
CAISDLPGASTGELFF
>TRBJ2-6|16|-|TRBV4-1|-
TGCGCCAGCAGCCAAGACGACGGATCCGGGGCCAACGTCCTGACTTTC
CASSQDDGSGANVLTF
>TRBJ1-6|15|many|TRBV20-1|-
TGCAGTGCTAGGCCTTCTGAACGCTATAATTCACCCCTCCACTTT
CSARPSERYNSPLHF
>TRBJ2-3|16|few|TRBV3-1|TRBD2
TGTGCCAGCAGGAAACTAGCGGGGGGCAGCACAGATACGCAGTATTTT
CASRKLAGGSTDTQYF
>TRBJ2-1|13|many|TRBV12-5|TRBD1
TGTGCTAGTGGTTTCTGGACAGGTCATGAGCAGTTCTTC
CASGFWTGHEQFF
>TRBJ2-3|15|few|TRBV4-1|-
TGCGCCAGCAGCCAAAACGGACTACGTCCAGATACGCAGTATTTT
CASSQNGLRPDTQYF
>TRBJ2-1|13|once|TRBV7-6|-
TGTGCCAGCAGCTTTGTTCAGAACAATGAGCAGTTCTTC
CASSFVQNNEQFF
>TRBJ2-7|12|few|TRBV20-1|-
TGCAGTGCTACTGGACTTCCCATTGAGCAGTACTTC
CSATGLPIEQYF
>TRBJ2-5|14|-|TRBV18|TRBD2
TGTGCCAGCTCACCGGCGACTAGCTTGGAGACCCAGTACTTC
CASSPATSLETQYF
>TRBJ2-3|15|many|TRBV4-2|-
TGTGCCAGCAGCCAAGCTCTCGGTAGCACAGATACGCAGTATTTT
CASSQALGSTDTQYF
>TRBJ1-1|12|few|TRBV29-1|-
TGCAGCGTTTCGGACGTTTCCCCTGAAGCTTTCTTT
CSVSDVSPEAFF
>TRBJ2-1|13|few|TRBV20-1|-
TGCAGTGCTAGTGAGTCGGCGGCCGATGAGCAGTTCTTC
CSASESAADEQFF
>TRBJ2-5|20|-|TRBV6-5|TRBD2
TGTGCCAGCAGTTACTATAATCCGGGACTAGCGAGGGCTTTCGGCGAGACCAAGTACTTC
CASSYYNPGLARAFGETKYF